The 25 T cell receptor beta chains below all came from one sample that was sequenced in a study of cytomegalovirus exposure and HLA in healthy donors. Use of 60 Vbeta and 13 Jbeta primers characterized the PCR. TCRdb's table, derived via immunoSEQ multiplex PCR, lists solely in-frame clones and lacks some. Found here are around 170,000 clones, around four fifths of them singletons; the top ten hold around 2.5%. The sample comprised PBMCs. Every receptor here comes from a woman in her fifties or sixties in good health and CMV-seropositive.

This clone is a singleton in its sample. CDR3 bases: TGTGCCAGCAGGGGGGGTGACAGGGGGAAGGAAAAACTGTTTTTT. Amino acids: CASRGGDRGKEKLFF. This chain links TRBV6-1 with TRBJ1-4; 9 bases agree with TRBD1. The CDR3 length is 15 residues. Trimming at V came to 6 bases and at J to 8 bases, leaving 10 bases not matched to a gene. The germline V gene has CDR1 MNHNS and CDR2 SASEGT.

The chain carries TRBV5-4 and TRBJ1-6, with D unresolved. V was pared by 5 bases and J by 9 bases, with 21 bases between. This CDR3 has 16 amino acids. CDR1 is SGHNT, CDR2 YYREEE, per germline (reference sequence). The CDR3 sequence is CASSYTGGRMASPLHF. In DNA form, the CDR3 reads TGTGCCAGCAGTTATACGGGCGGGCGGATGGCTTCACCCCTCCACTTT.

The V and J genes are TRBV18 and TRBJ1-2; 7 nucleotides match TRBD1. After removal of 1 base from V and 0 bases from J, the junction contained 8 bases not matched to a gene. CDR3 length: 17 amino acids. Germline loops: CDR1 KGHSH, CDR2 LQKENI. The CDR3 loop reads CASSPLTGIGANYGYTF. Written as DNA, the CDR3 is TGTGCCAGCTCACCACTGACAGGGATAGGAGCTAACTATGGCTACACCTTC.

The V and J genes are TRBV6-5 and TRBJ2-2; perhaps TRBD2 as D (5 bases). V shed 7 bases and J shed 4 bases, with 13 bases lying between them. The germline CDR1 and CDR2 sequences are MNHEY and SVGAGI. CDR3 size: 14 residues. The CDR3 here is CASTPRGITGELFF. The CDR3 DNA reads as TGTGCCAGCACCCCCAGAGGGATCACCGGGGAGCTGTTTTTT.

V gene TRBV11-2 combines with J gene TRBJ2-7; no clear D. Germline-derived CDR1 and CDR2 are SGHAT and FQNNGV. The CDR3 covers 13 residues. Trimming removed 4 bases from V and 5 bases from J, with 12 bases in between. CDR3 protein: CASSSDNYNEQYF. CDR3 sequence (DNA): TGTGCCAGCAGCTCCGATAACTATAACGAGCAGTACTTC.

The J gene is TRBJ1-2, the V gene TRBV6-6; tentative D call: TRBD1 (6 bases). The CDR3 covers 15 residues. Looked up from germline, CDR1 is MNHNY and CDR2 is SVGAGI (reference sequence). V dropped 6 bases and J dropped 7 bases, with 21 bases sitting between them. CDR3 loop: CASRRQTGGGGGYTF. CDR3 DNA sequence: TGTGCCAGCAGGAGACAGACAGGTGGGGGGGGTGGCTACACCTTC.

The chain employs TRBV2 and TRBJ1-5; the D gene is possibly TRBD1 (5 bases). Trimming stripped 7 bases from V and 0 bases from J, with 13 bases between. CDR1 and CDR2 from the germline V gene are SNHLY and FYNNEI. The CDR3 runs to 15 residues. The CDR3 spells CASTKTDNSNQPQHF. CDR3 sequence (DNA): TGTGCCAGCACTAAGACAGACAATAGCAATCAGCCCCAGCATTTT.

The rearrangement uses TRBV6-1 and TRBJ2-7; 9 bases are shared with TRBD1. The CDR3 runs 15 residues. The junction had 1 base not matched to a gene; V was cut back by 1 base and J by 0 bases. Germline CDR1 is MNHNS and CDR2 is SASEGT. Here the CDR3 reads CASSEETGGSYEQYF. The CDR3 DNA is TGTGCCAGCAGTGAAGAGACAGGGGGCTCCTACGAGCAGTACTTC.

This chain links TRBV5-6 with TRBJ1-5, with 7 nucleotides matching TRBD1. Germline loops: CDR1 SGHDT, CDR2 YYEEEE. This CDR3 spans 15 amino acids. Trimming cost V 1 base and J 3 bases; bases outside gene matches: 4. The CDR3 is CASSLRQGLNQPQHF. The CDR3 DNA is TGTGCCAGCAGCTTGCGACAGGGACTCAATCAGCCCCAGCATTTT.

The V and J genes are TRBV19 and TRBJ2-1, with TRBD2 matching over 8 bases. V dropped 1 base and J dropped 8; count of bases not matched to a gene: 7. CDR3 length: 15 residues. The germline gives CDR1 LNHDA, CDR2 SQIVND (reference sequence). The CDR3 nucleotides are TGTGCCAGTAGTATAGGTGGCGGGGGGTGGGATGAGCAGTTCTTC. Its translation: CASSIGGGGWDEQFF.

The chain joins TRBV5-1 to TRBJ2-3, with 9 bases matching TRBD2. CDR3 length: 15 residues. Germline V CDR1 and CDR2: SGHRS, YFSETQ. V gave up 1 base and J gave up 4 bases; unmatched junction bases: 4. CDR3 residues: CASSLTRGGADTQYF. The CDR3 DNA sequence: TGCGCCAGCAGCTTGACGCGGGGGGGGGCAGATACGCAGTATTTT.

This chain joins TRBV29-1 and TRBJ2-1, with a weak D call TRBD1 (6 bases). This CDR3 is 12 amino acids long. Deletions cut 6 bases from V and 8 bases from J, with 14 bases between. The germline gives CDR1 SQVTM, CDR2 ANQGSEA. The CDR3, as DNA: TGCAGCGTGGGGGCGTTTTGGGATGAGCAGTTCTTC. This gives the protein CSVGAFWDEQFF.

V and J are TRBV6-1 and TRBJ2-5; perhaps TRBD2 as D (6 bases). Germline V lookup: CDR1 MNHNS, CDR2 SASEGT. V was pared by 7 bases and J by 3 bases, with 15 bases between. The CDR3 runs 14 residues. The CDR3 sequence: CASTDGGAEETQYF. The DNA for the CDR3 is TGTGCCAGCACGGACGGGGGTGCGGAAGAGACCCAGTACTTC.

This chain connects TRBV7-9 to TRBJ1-2; 7 nucleotides align to TRBD1. Germline V gene lookup returns CDR1 SEHNR and CDR2 FQNEAQ (reference sequence). The length of the CDR3 is 16 residues. Trimming at V came to 5 bases and at J to 4 bases, leaving 13 bases not matched to a gene. The CDR3 region has the DNA TGTGCCAGCAGCCCCGTTTCAGGGGGTAGGAGCTATGGCTACACCTTC. Its protein is CASSPVSGGRSYGYTF.

The chain joins TRBV5-1 to TRBJ2-1; no definite D call. Germline CDR1 SGHRS, CDR2 YFSETQ. This CDR3 comprises 11 residues. V was clipped by 4 bases and J by 7 bases, with 6 bases between them. The CDR3 DNA is TGCGCCAGCAGCCCGGAGAATGAGCAGTTCTTC. Its translation is CASSPENEQFF.

The rearrangement uses TRBV2 and TRBJ2-5, with a tentative D call TRBD1 (5 bases). Trimming pared 2 bases from V and 1 base from J, leaving 8 bases between. The CDR3 is 14 residues long. The germline V gene has CDR1 SNHLY and CDR2 FYNNEI. CDR3 amino acids: CASSEQGSQETQYF. CDR3 DNA: TGTGCCAGCAGTGAACAGGGAAGCCAAGAGACCCAGTACTTC.

The chain is built from TRBV2 and TRBJ1-1, with 9 nucleotides matching TRBD1. After removal of 6 bases from V and 11 bases from J, the junction contained 4 bases not matched to a gene. The CDR3 is 11 amino acids. CDR1 and CDR2 (germline): SNHLY, FYNNEI. The DNA of the CDR3 is TGTGCCAGCAGACCCGACAGGGGGGCTTTCTTT. It is translated as CASRPDRGAFF.

This clone was seen a single time. The chain couples TRBV9 to TRBJ1-6; tentative D call: TRBD1 (5 bases). CDR3 length: 14 residues. V was pared by 3 bases and J by 7 bases, with 11 bases between. Germline V gene lookup returns CDR1 SGDLS and CDR2 YYNGEE. The CDR3 region is CASSARVGNSPLHF. CDR3 coding DNA: TGTGCCAGCAGCGCCAGGGTAGGCAATTCACCCCTCCACTTT. Filled out from reference TRBV9 and TRBJ1-6, the complete variable domain reads DSGVTQTPKHLITATGQRVTLRCSPRSGDLSVYWYQQSLDQGLQFLIQYYNGEERAKGNILERFSAQQFPDLHSELNLSSLELGDSALYFCASSARVGNSPLHFGNGTRLTVT.

The genes are TRBV7-2 and TRBJ1-1, with a possible D match to TRBD1 (5 bases). Trimming took off 0 bases at V and 4 bases at J, with 12 bases between the two ends. The CDR3 sequence is 15 residues long. Germline CDR1 SGHTA, CDR2 FQGNSA. The CDR3 bases are TGTGCCAGCAGCTTAGCGGGGGACTCGGGCACTGAAGCTTTCTTT. Translated: CASSLAGDSGTEAFF.

A note on this clone: A junction boundary mismatches the germline segment, possibly from a read error. The rearrangement uses TRBV7-9 and TRBJ1-4; a possible D gene is TRBD1 (6 bases). CDR3 size: 13 residues. CDR1 and CDR2 (germline): SEHNR, FQNEAQ (reference sequence). The CDR3 sequence is CSSSPTGIGELFF. In DNA form, the CDR3 reads TGTTCCAGCAGCCCAACAGGGATTGGGGAACTGTTTTTT.

The rearrangement links TRBV4-1 to TRBJ1-3, with D perhaps TRBD1 (5 bases). V lost 0 bases to trimming and J lost 0 bases, with 9 bases between them. The CDR3 is 16 amino acids. Germline-derived CDR1 and CDR2 are MGHRA and YSYEKL. The CDR3 region is CASSQDGGSSGNTIYF. The CDR3 coding sequence is TGCGCCAGCAGCCAAGATGGGGGGTCCTCTGGAAACACCATATATTTT.

This clone was seen a single time. J is TRBJ2-2 and V is TRBV5-8; 9 bases are shared with TRBD1. CDR1 is SGHTS and CDR2 is YDEGEE in the germline V gene. Trimming took 7 bases from V and 7 from J; bases not matched to a gene: 11. The CDR3 runs to 15 residues. The CDR3 here is CASSPGTGLLGELFF. CDR3 in DNA: TGTGCCAGCTCACCCGGGACAGGGTTACTCGGGGAGCTGTTTTTT.

The rearrangement uses TRBV4-3 and TRBJ2-6; 9 bases line up with TRBD1. Germline V CDR1 and CDR2: LGHNA, YSLEER. The CDR3 has 16 amino acids. V dropped 4 bases and J dropped 4; count of bases not matched to a gene: 5. As DNA, the CDR3 is TGCGCCAGCAGCCGGACAGGGGTGGACGGGGCCAACGTCCTGACTTTC. It yields the protein CASSRTGVDGANVLTF.

The genes are TRBV9 and TRBJ2-1; 8 bases agree with TRBD2. CDR3 length: 17 amino acids. Trimming at V came to 0 bases and at J to 6 bases, leaving 11 bases not matched to a gene. Germline CDR1 reads SGDLS; CDR2 reads YYNGEE. CDR3 sequence: CASSVEGAGAIPNEQFF. DNA for the CDR3: TGTGCCAGCAGCGTAGAGGGAGCGGGGGCGATTCCCAATGAGCAGTTCTTC.

The J gene is TRBJ1-6, the V gene TRBV2; TRBD1 matches 7 bases. V trimming: 6 bases; J trimming: 6 bases; junction bases outside the gene matches: 11. CDR3 length: 16 amino acids. Germline V gene sequence: CDR1 SNHLY, CDR2 FYNNEI. The CDR3 protein is CASSILGGAGNSPLHF. In DNA form, the CDR3 reads TGTGCCAGCAGCATACTAGGGGGCGCCGGTAATTCACCCCTCCACTTT. Supplemented by reference TRBV2 and TRBJ1-6, the full variable domain reads EPEVTQTPSHQVTQMGQEVILRCVPISNHLYFYWYRQILGQKVEFLVSFYNNEISEKSEIFDDQFSVERPDGSNFTLKIRSTKLEDSAMYFCASSILGGAGNSPLHFGNGTRLTVT.